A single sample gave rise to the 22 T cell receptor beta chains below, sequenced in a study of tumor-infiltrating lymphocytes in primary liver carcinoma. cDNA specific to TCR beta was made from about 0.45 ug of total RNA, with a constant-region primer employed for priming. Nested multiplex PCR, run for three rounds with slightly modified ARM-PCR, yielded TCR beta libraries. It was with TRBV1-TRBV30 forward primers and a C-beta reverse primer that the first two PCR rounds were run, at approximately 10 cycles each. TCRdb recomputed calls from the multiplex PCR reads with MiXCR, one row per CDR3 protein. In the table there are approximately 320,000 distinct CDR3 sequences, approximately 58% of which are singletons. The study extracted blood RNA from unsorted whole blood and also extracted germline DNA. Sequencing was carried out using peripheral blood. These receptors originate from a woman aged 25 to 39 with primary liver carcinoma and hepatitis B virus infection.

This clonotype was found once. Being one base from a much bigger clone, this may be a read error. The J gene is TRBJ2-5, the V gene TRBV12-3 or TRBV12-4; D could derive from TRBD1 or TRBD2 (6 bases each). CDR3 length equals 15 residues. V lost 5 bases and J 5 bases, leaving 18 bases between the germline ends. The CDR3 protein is CASSHPRGVGETQYF. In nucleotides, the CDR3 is TGTGCCAGCAGTCACCCAAGGGGGGTCGGGGAGACCCAGTACTTC.

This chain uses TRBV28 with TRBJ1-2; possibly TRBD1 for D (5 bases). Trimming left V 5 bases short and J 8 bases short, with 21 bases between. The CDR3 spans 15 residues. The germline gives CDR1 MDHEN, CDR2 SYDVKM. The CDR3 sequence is CASSPTGTATGGYTF. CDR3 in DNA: TGTGCCAGCAGTCCCACCGGGACCGCCACGGGGGGCTACACCTTC.

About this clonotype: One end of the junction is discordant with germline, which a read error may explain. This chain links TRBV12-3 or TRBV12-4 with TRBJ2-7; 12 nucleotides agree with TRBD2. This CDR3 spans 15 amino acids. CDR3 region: CANSRTSGNLRERYF. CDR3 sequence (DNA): TGTGCCAACAGCAGGACTAGCGGGAACCTTAGGGAGCGGTACTTC.

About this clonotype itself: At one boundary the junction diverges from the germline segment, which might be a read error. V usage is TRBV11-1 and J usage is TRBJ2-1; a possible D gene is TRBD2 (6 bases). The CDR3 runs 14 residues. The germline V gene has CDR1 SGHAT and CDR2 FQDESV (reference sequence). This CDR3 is CASSLVRGSNKQFF. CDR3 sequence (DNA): TGTGCCAGCAGCTTAGTTCGGGGGAGCAATAAGCAGTTCTTC. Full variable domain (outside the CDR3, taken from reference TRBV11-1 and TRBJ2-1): EAEVAQSPRYKITEKSQAVAFWCDPISGHATLYWYRQILGQGPELLVQFQDESVVDDSQLPKDRFSAERLKGVDSTLKIQPAELGDSAMYLCASSLVRGSNKQFFGPGTRLTVL.

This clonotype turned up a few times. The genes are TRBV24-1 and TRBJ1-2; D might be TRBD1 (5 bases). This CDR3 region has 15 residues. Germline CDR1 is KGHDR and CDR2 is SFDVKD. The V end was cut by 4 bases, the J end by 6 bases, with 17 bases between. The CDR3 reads CATSEDGTPRNGYTF. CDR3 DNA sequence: TGTGCCACCAGTGAGGACGGGACGCCGCGGAATGGCTACACCTTC.

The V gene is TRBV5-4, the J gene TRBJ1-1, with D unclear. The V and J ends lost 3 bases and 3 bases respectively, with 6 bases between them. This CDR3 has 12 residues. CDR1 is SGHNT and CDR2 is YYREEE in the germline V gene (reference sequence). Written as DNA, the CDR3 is TGTGCCAGCAGCTCCTTGGACACTGAAGCTTTCTTT. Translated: CASSSLDTEAFF.

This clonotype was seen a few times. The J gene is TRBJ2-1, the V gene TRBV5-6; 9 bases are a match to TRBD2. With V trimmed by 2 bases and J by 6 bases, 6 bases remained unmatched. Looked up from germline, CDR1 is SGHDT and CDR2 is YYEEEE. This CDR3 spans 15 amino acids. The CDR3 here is CASSFKREDPNEQFF. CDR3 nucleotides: TGTGCCAGCAGCTTCAAGCGGGAGGACCCCAATGAGCAGTTCTTC.

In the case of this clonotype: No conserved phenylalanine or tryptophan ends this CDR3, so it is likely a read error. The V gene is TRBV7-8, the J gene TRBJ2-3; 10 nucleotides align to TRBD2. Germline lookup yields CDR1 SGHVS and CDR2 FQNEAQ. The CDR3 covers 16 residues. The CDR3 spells CVSSLELAGHTDTQYI. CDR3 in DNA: TGTGTCAGCAGCTTAGAACTAGCGGGGCACACAGATACGCAGTATATT.

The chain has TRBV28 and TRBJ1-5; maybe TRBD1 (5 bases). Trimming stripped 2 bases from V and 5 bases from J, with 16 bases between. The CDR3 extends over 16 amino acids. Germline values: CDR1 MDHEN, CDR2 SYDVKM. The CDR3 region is CASSLEPGLFHQPQHF. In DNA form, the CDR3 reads TGTGCCAGCAGTTTAGAACCGGGACTTTTTCATCAGCCCCAGCATTTT.

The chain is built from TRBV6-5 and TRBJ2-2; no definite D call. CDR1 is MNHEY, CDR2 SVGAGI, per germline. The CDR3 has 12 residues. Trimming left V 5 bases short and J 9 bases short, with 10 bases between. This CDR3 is CASSPPAWELFF. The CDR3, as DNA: TGTGCCAGCAGTCCCCCAGCATGGGAGCTGTTTTTT.

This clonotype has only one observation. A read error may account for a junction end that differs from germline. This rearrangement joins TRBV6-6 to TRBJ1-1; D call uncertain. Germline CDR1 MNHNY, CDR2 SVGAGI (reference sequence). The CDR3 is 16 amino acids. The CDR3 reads CASSRSSGVWVTVAFF. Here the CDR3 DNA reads TGTGCCAGCAGCCGTAGCTCAGGAGTTTGGGTGACTGTAGCTTTCTTT.

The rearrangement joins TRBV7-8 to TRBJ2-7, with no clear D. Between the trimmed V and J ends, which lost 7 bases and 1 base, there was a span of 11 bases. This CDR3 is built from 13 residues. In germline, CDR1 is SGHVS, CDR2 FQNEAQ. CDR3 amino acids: CASNIGPSYEQYF. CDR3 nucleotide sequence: TGTGCCAGCAACATCGGGCCGTCCTACGAGCAGTACTTC.

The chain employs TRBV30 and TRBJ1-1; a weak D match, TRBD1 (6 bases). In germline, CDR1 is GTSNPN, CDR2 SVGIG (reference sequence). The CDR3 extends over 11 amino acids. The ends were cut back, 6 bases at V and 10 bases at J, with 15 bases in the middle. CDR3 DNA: TGTGCCTGCCCAGGTGGGGGGCGAGCTTTCTTT. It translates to CACPGGGRAFF.

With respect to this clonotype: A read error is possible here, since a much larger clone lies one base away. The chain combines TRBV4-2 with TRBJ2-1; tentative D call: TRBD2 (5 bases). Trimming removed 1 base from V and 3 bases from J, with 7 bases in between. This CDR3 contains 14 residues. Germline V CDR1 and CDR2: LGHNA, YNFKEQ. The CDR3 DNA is TGTGCCAGCAGCCAAGCGACTAACTACAATGAGCAGTTCTTC. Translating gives CASSQATNYNEQFF.

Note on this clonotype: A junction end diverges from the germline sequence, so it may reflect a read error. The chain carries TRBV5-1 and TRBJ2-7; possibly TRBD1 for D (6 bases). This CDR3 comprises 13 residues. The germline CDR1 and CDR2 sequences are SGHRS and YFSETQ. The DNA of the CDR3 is TGCGCCAGCAGCAGGGACAAGGCCTACGACCAGTACTTC. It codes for CASSRDKAYDQYF.

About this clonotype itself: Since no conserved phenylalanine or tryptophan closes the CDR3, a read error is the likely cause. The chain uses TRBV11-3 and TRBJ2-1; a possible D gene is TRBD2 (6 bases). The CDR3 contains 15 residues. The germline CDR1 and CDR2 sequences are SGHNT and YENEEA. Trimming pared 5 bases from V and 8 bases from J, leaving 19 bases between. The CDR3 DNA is TGTGCCAGCAGCGTTACCGGGACTGCAAATCATGAGCAGTTCCTC. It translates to CASSVTGTANHEQFL.

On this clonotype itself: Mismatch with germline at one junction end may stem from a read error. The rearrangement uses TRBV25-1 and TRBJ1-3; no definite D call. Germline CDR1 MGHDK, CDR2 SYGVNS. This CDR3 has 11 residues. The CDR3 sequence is CASSAGNTTYF. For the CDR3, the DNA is TGTGCCAGCAGTGCCGGAAACACCACATATTTT.

DNA of the CDR3: TGTGCCACCAGTGATACCCCGGGACTAGCGGGACTTGGCAATGAGCAGTTCTTC. Amino acids: CATSDTPGLAGLGNEQFF. The chain joins TRBV24-1 to TRBJ2-1; 13 positions match TRBD2. The CDR3 has 18 residues. Looked up from germline, CDR1 is KGHDR and CDR2 is SFDVKD. V dropped 3 bases and J dropped 6; count of bases not matched to a gene: 10.

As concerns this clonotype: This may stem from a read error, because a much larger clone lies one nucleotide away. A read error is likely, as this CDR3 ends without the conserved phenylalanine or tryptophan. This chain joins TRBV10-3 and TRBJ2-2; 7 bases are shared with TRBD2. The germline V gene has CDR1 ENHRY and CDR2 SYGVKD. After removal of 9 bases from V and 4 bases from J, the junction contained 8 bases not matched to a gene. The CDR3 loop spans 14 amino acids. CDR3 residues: CAMMSGRATGELFL. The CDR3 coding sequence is TGTGCCATGATGAGTGGGAGGGCCACCGGGGAGCTGTTTTTA.

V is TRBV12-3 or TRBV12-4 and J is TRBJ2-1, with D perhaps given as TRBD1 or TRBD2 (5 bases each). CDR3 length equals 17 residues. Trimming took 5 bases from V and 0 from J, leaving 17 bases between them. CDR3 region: CASSQRGGKSSYNEQFF. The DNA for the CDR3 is TGTGCCAGCAGTCAACGGGGCGGAAAGAGCTCCTACAATGAGCAGTTCTTC.

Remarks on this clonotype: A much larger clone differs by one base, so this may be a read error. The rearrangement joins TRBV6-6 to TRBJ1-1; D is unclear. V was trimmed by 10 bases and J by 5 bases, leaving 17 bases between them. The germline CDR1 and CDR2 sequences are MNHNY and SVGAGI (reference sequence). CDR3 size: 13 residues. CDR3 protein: CANGQSVGTEAFF. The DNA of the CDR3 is TGTGCCAACGGGCAATCGGTGGGGACTGAAGCTTTCTTT.

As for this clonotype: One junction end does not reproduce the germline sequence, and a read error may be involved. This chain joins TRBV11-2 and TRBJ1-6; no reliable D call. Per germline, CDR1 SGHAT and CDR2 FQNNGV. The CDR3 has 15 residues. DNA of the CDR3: TGTGCCAGCAACTTAGGTTGGGAATATAATTCACCCATCCACTTT. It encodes CASNLGWEYNSPIHF. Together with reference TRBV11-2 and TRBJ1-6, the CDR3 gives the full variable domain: EAGVAQSPRYKIIEKRQSVAFWCNPISGHATLYWYQQILGQGPKLLIQFQNNGVVDDSQLPKDRFSAERLKGVDSTLKIQPAKLEDSAVYLCASNLGWEYNSPIHFGNGTRLTVT.